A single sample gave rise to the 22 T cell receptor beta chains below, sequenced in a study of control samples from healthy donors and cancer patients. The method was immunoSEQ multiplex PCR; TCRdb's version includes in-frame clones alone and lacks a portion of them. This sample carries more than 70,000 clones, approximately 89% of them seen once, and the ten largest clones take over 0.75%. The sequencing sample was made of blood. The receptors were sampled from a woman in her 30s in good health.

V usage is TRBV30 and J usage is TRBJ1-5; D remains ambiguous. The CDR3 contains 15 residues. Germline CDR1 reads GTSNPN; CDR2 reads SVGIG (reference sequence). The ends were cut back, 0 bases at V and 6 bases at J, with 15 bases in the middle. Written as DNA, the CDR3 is TGTGCCTGGAGTGTACGGCCCGGCGGAGGTCAGCCCCAGCATTTT. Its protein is CAWSVRPGGGQPQHF.

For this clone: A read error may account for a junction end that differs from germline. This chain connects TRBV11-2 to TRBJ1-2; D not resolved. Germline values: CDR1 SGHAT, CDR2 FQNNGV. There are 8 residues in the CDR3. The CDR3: CASSLEDF. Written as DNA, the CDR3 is TGTGCCAGCAGCTTAGAGGACTTC.

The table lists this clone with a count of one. The CDR3 DNA is TGTGCCACCAACCTCCGGACAGTGAGGGGCACTGAAGCTTTCTTT. Translation: CATNLRTVRGTEAFF. The rearrangement uses TRBV15 and TRBJ1-1; D may be TRBD1 (6 bases). This CDR3 is built from 15 residues. V lost 7 bases to trimming and J lost 4 bases, with 19 bases between them. Germline V CDR1 and CDR2: LNHNV, YYDKDF (reference sequence).

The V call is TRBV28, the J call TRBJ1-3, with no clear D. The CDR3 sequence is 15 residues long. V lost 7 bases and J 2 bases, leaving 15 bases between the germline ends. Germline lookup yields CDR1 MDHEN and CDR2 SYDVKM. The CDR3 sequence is CASTAYTRPGNTIYF. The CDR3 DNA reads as TGTGCCAGCACCGCTTACACCCGTCCTGGAAACACCATATATTTT.

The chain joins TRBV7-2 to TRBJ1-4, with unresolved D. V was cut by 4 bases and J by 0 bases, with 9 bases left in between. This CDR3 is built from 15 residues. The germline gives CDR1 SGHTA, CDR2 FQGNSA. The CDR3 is CASSSRSSTNEKLFF. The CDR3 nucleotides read TGTGCCAGCAGCTCCCGCAGTTCAACTAATGAAAAACTGTTTTTT.

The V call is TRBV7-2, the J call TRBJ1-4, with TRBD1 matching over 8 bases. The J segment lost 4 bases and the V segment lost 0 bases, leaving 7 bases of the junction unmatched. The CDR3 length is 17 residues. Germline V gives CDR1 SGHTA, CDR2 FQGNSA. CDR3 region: CASSLAQGAYINEKLFF. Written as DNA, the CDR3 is TGTGCCAGCAGCTTAGCGCAGGGGGCGTATATTAATGAAAAACTGTTTTTT.

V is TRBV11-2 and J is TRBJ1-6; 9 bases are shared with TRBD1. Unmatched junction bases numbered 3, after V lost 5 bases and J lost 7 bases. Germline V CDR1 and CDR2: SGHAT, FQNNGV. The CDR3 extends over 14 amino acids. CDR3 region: CASSNGQGNSPLHF. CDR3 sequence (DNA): TGTGCCAGCAGCAACGGACAGGGGAATTCACCCCTCCACTTT.

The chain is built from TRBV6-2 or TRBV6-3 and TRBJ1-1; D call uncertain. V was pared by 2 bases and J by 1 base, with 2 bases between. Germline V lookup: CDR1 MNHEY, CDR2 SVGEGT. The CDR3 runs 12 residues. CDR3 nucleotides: TGTGCCAGCAGTTACAGGAACACTGAAGCTTTCTTT. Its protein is CASSYRNTEAFF.

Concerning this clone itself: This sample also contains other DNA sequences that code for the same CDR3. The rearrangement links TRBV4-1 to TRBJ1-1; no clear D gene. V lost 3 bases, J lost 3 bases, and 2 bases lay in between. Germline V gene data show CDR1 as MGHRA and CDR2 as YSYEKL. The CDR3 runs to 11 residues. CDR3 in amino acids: CASSQDTEAFF. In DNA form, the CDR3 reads TGCGCCAGCAGCCAGGACACTGAAGCTTTCTTT.

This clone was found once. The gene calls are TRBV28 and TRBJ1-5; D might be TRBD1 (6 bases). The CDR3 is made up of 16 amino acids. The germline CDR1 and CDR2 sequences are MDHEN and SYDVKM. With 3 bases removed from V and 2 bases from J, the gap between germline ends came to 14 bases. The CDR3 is CASSLGGARGNQPQHF. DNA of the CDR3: TGTGCCAGCAGTTTGGGGGGGGCGCGGGGCAATCAGCCCCAGCATTTT.

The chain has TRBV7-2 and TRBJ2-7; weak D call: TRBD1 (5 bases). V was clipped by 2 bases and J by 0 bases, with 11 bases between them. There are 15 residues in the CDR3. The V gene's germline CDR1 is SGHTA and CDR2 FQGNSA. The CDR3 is CASSLRATASYEQYF. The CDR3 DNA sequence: TGTGCCAGCAGCTTACGGGCGACAGCCTCCTACGAGCAGTACTTC.

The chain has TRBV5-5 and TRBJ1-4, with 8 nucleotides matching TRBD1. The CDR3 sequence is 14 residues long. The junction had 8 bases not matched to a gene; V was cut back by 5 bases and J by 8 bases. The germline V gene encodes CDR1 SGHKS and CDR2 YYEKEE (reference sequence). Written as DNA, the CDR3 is TGTGCCAGCAGTTCCGGGACAGGTAGAGAAAAACTGTTTTTT. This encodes CASSSGTGREKLFF.

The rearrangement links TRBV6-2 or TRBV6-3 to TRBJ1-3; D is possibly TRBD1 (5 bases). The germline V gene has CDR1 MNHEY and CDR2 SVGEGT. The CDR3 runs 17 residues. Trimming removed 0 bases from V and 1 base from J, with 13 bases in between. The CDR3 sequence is CASSYSRPRVSGNTIYF. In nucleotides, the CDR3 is TGTGCCAGCAGTTACTCGAGACCCAGGGTGTCTGGAAACACCATATATTTT.

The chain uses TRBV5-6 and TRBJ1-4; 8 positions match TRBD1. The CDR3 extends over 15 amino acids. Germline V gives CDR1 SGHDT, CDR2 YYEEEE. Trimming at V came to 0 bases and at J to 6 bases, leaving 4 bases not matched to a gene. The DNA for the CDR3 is TGTGCCAGCAGCTTGGGGTTCAGGGGGCATGAAAAACTGTTTTTT. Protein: CASSLGFRGHEKLFF.

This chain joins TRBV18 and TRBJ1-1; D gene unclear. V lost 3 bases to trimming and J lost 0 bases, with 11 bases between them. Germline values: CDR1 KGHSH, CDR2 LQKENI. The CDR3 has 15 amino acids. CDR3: CASSPPGSLNTEAFF. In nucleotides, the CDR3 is TGTGCCAGCTCACCCCCGGGGTCCTTGAACACTGAAGCTTTCTTT.

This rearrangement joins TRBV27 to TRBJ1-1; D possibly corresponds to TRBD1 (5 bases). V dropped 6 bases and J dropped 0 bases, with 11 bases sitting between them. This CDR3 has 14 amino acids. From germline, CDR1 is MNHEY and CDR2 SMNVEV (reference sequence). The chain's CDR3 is CASSQGGLNTEAFF. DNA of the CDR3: TGTGCCAGCAGCCAGGGAGGGTTGAACACTGAAGCTTTCTTT.

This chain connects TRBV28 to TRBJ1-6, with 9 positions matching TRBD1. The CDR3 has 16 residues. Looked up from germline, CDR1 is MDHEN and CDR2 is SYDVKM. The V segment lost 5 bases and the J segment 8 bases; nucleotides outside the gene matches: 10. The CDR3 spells CASSPPTGTGHSPLHF. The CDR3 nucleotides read TGTGCCAGCAGTCCGCCGACCGGGACAGGGCATTCACCCCTCCACTTT.

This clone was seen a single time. CDR3 DNA sequence: TGCAGTTCCCCGTTCGGGTACACCTTC. It translates to CSSPFGYTF. The chain has TRBV20-1 and TRBJ1-2; D unresolved. Deletions cut 8 bases from V and 11 bases from J, with 12 bases between. CDR3 size: 9 residues. Germline V gene sequence: CDR1 DFQATT, CDR2 SNEGSKA (reference sequence).

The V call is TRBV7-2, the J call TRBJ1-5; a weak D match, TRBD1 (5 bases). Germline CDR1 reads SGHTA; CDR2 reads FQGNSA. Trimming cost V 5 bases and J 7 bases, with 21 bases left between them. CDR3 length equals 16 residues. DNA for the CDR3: TGTGCCAGCAGCCCGCATGGGGCGATAGGGAACCAGCCCCAGCATTTT. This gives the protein CASSPHGAIGNQPQHF.

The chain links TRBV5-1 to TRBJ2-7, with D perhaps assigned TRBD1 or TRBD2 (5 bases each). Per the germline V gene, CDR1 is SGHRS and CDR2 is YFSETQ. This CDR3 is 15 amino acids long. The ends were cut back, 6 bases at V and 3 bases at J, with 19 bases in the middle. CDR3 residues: CASTTGTPPDYEQYF. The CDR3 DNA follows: TGCGCCAGCACCACCGGGACCCCTCCGGACTACGAGCAGTACTTC.

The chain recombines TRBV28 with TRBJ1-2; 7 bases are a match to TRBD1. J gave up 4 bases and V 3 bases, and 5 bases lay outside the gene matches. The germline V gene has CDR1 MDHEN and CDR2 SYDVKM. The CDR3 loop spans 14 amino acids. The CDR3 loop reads CASSFRGGSYGYTF. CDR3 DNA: TGTGCCAGCAGTTTCAGGGGGGGTAGCTATGGCTACACCTTC.

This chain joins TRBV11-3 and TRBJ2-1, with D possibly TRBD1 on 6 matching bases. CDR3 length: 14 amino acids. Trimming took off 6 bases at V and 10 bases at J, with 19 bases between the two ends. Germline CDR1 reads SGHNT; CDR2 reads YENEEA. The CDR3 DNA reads TGTGCCAGCAGTTTCGCTCACAGGGCCCGCGAGCAGTTCTTC. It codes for CASSFAHRAREQFF.